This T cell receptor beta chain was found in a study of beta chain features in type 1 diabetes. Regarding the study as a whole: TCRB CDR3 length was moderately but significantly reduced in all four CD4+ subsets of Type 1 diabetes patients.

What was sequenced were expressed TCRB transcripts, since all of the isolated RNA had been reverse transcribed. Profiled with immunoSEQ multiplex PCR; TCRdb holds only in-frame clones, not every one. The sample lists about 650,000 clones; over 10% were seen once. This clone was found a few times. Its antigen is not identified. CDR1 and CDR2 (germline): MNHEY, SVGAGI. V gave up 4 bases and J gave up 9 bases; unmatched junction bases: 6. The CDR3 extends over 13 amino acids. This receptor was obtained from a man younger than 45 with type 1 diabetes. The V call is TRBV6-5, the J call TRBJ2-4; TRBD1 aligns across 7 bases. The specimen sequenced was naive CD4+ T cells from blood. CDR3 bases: TGTGCCAGCAGTTTGACAGGGATGGGCATTCAGTACTTC. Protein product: CASSLTGMGIQYF.